This TCR beta chain was retrieved from a study of blood T cells in healthy people across ages. Findings and limits, study-wide: Older individuals had lower TCR beta diversity per million T cells (the decline was roughly linear). Long-lived donors exceeded aged donors in naive CD4+ cells and diversity.

Drawn from each donor were ten milliliters of peripheral blood. A sample-barcoded 5' primer and a J-beta primer mix were used in a second PCR of roughly 7 to 12 cycles. TCRdb used MiXCR to reprocess the 5' RACE reads, holding one entry per CDR3 protein. The data show 730,000 or so distinct CDR3 sequences, around two fifths seen once. Worth noting for this clonotype: Antigen specificity is unknown.

Germline CDR1 reads ENHRY; CDR2 reads SYGVKD. This CDR3 is 15 amino acids long. J gave up 6 bases and V 0 bases, and 3 bases lay outside the gene matches. V gene TRBV10-3 combines with J gene TRBJ2-1; 9 bases are shared with TRBD2. The sequence came from a man aged 80 or over in good health. What was sequenced was blood. The CDR3 DNA reads as TGTGCCATCAGTGAGTCGGGACTAGCCTCCAATGAGCAGTTCTTC. The encoded protein is CAISESGLASNEQFF.